This T cell receptor beta chain was obtained from a study of OX40 agonist ivuxolimab in advanced cancers. Study background: Every 2 weeks, ivuxolimab was infused into the patients intravenously at between 0.01 and 10 mg/kg. Notes on the study in general: Fewer expanded clones were found on average in CD4+ than in CD8+ T cells.

Trimming left V 2 bases short and J 4 bases short, with 14 bases between. The CDR3 is 15 residues long. Germline CDR1 and CDR2: MNHEY and SVGAGI. Worth noting for this clone: Its matching antigen is unknown.

The repertoire was sequenced with immunoSEQ multiplex PCR; TCRdb's copy has only in-frame clones and lacks some. The data contain 60,000 to 65,000 clones, 85% to 90% of them singletons. The sample here was CD4+ or CD8+ T cells sorted from blood, taken in a trial of the OX40 agonist ivuxolimab. The chain is built from TRBV6-5 and TRBJ2-5, with a tentative D call TRBD2 (6 bases). This receptor was taken from an adult with an advanced solid tumor such as melanoma, head and neck, liver or kidney cancer. CDR3 DNA sequence: TGTGCCAGCAGTTACGTGCGGGGAATGACAGAGACCCAGTACTTC. It specifies CASSYVRGMTETQYF.